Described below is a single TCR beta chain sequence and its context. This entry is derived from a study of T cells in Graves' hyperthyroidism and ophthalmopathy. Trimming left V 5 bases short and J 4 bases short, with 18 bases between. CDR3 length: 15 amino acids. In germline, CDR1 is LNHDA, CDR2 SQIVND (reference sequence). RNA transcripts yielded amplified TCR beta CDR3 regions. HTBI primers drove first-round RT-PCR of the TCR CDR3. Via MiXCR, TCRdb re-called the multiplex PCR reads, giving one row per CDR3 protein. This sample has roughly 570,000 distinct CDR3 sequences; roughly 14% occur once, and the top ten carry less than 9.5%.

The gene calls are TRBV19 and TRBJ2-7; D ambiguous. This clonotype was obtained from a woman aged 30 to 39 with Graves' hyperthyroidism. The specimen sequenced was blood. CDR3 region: CASSAIDTKVYEQYF. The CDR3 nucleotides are TGTGCCAGTAGTGCTATCGACACGAAGGTTTACGAGCAGTACTTC.